This T cell receptor beta chain was found in a study of T cell responses to AZD1222 COVID-19 vaccine. Only in-frame clones appear in the TCRdb table, and some are missing; sequencing was by immunoSEQ multiplex PCR. Among 95,000 to 150,000 clones listed, around 90% were seen once. As regards this clone: Its antigen remains unknown.

Study-wide results and caveats: The donor group comprised mostly white British people and more females; the analysis possibly underestimated clonal diversity. With dominance at 160-218 and 743-854, vaccine-associated CD4 TCRs spanned spike. Repertoires were sampled only after the peak T cell response. As reported, nearly half of all spike-specific TCRs target variant regions that are unmutated.

The CDR3 runs to 12 residues. Trimming shortened V by 3 bases and J by 5 bases, and 7 bases separated the two germline ends. This rearrangement joins TRBV12-3 or TRBV12-4 to TRBJ1-2; D call uncertain. The clonotype originates from an adult who received the MenACWY meningococcal vaccine as a control. The material was peripheral blood, obtained 28 days after the second dose of the MenACWY control vaccine. DNA for the CDR3: TGTGCCAGCAGTTTTCGGAGATATGGCTACACCTTC. Protein sequence: CASSFRRYGYTF.